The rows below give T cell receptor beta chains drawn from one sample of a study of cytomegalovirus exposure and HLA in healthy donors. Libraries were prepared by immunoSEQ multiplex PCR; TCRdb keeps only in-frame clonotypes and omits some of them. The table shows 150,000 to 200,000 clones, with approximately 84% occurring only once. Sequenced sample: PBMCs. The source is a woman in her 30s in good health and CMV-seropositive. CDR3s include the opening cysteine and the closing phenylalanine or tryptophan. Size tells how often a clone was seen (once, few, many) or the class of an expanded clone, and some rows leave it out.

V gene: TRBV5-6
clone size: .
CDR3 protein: CASSLGSGYTF

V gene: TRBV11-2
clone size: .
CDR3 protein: CASSFGLAGGPSTDTQYF

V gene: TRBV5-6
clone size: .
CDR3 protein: CASSDSGRSYNEQFF

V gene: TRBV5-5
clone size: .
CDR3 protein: CASSLGDRGRTNEKLFF

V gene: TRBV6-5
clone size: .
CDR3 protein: CASSWTSGRYEQYF

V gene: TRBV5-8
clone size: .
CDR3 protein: CASNPTGEINEQFF

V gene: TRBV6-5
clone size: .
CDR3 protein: CASSLLAGSGELFF

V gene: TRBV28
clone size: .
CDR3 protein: CASTDRVGANVLTF

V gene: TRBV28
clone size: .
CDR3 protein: CASSLVQGIGEQYF

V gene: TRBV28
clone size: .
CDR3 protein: CASTDTTDTQYF

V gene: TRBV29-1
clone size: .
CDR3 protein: CSGQTGASTDTQYF

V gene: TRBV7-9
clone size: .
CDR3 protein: CASSLGLAGEGNSYEQYF

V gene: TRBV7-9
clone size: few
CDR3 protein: CASSDRTGTTYNEQFF

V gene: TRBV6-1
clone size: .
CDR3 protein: CASSEYPETQYF

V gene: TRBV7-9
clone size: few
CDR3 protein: CASSLFWSAGANVLTF

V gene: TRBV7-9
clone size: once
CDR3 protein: CASSRGGAETQYF

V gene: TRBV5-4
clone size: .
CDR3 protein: CASSFSRVEAFF

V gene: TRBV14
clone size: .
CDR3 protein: CASSQGTYDYNEQFF

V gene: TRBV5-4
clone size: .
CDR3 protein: CASSRPQGAATEAFF

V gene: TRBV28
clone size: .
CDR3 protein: CASSRGDTQYF

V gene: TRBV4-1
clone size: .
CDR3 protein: CASKAHGQGQYEQYF

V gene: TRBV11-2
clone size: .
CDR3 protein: CASSLGAGLNNEQFF

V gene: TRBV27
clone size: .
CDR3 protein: CASSSPPDSKLFF

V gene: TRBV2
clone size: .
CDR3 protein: CASAEARNAEAFF

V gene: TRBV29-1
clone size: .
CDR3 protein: CSVGASGTTSSYNEQFF

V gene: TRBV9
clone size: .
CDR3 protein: CASSVTTGNTDTQYF

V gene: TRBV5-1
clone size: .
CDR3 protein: CASSLTSGWGSQYF

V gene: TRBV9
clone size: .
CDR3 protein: CASSSLQGWETQYF

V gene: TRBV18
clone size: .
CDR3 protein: CASSPEDRETDTQYF

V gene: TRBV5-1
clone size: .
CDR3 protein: CASSWPVRTGVDEQYF

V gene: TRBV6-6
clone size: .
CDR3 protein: CASRPYPGQSYGYTF

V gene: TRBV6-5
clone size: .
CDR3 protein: CASGTPGFYNSPLHF

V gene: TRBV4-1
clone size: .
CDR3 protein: CASSQGNVAGVGEQYF

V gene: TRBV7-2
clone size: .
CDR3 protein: CASSLAHKGKQGYTF

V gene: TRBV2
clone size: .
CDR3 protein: CASSEFGQGAETQYF

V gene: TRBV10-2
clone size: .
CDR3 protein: CASSDHPRLYEQYF

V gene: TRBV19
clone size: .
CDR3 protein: CASKQQASNQPQHF

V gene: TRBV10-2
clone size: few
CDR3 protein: CASSEVTEEKLFF

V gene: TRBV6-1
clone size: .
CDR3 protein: CASTRSGVDKNIQYF

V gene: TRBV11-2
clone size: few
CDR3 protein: CASSPRLAGVYNEQFF

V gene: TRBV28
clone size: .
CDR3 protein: CGYSTGLFSYNEQFF

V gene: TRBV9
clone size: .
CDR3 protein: CASSVDLGASVGNTIYF

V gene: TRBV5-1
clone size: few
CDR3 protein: CASSSFGHEQYF

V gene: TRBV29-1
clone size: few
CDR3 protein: CSVIVRLSSYEQYF

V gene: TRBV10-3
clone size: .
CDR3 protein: CATYDRAGQPQHF

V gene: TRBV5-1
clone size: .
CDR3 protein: CASSLGGPTNEKLFF

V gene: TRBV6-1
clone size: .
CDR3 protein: CASNQREQGEQFF

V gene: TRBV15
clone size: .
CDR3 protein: CATSRTGTAYGYTF

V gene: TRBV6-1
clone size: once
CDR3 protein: CASSARGAATEAFF

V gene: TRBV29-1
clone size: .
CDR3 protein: CSVSEGYNEQFF

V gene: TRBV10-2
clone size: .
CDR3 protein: CASSEVVEDQFF

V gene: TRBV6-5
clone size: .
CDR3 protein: CASSVMWGDTGELFF

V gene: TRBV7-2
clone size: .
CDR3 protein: CASSFLSYLNTEAFF

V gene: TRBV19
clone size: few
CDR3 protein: CASTQGANQPQHF